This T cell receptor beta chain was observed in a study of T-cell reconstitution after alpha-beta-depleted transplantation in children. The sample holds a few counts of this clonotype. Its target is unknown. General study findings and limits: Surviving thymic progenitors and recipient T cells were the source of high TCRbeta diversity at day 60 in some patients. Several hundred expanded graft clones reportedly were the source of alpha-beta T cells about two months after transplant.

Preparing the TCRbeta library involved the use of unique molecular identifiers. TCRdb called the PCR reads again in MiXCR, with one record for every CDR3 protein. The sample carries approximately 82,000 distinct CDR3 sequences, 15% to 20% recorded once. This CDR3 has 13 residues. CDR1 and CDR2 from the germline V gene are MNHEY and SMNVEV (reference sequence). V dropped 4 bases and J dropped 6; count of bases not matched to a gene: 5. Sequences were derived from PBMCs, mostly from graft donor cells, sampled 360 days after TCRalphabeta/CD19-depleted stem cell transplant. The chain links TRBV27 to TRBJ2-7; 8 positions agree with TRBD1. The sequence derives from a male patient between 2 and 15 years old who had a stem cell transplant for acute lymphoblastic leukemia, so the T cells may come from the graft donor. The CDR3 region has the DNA TGTGCCAGCAGTTCAGGGGGCCGCGGCGAGCAGTACTTC. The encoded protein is CASSSGGRGEQYF.